These T cell receptor beta chains were read from a single sample in a study of T cells after yellow fever vaccination. In TCRdb, the 5' RACE reads were re-called with MiXCR into one record per CDR3 protein. This table holds roughly 300,000 distinct CDR3 sequences, 6.5% to 8.5% found once. Specimen: PBMCs, collected roughly 46 days after the first yellow fever vaccination. These receptor sequences come from a man aged 18-30 years who received the YFV17D yellow fever vaccine. The CDR3 runs from the conserved cysteine through the conserved F or W. The order of the fields is J gene, D gene, clone size, V gene, CDR3 protein, CDR3 DNA. A D gene is named only where the DNA matches it firmly. Expanded clones get a size class; other rows say once, few or many, or leave the size out.

TRBJ2-7	TRBD2	NA	TRBV20-1	CSARFSSGGYEQYF	TGCAGTGCTAGGTTCTCTAGCGGGGGTTACGAGCAGTACTTC
TRBJ2-1	NA	many	TRBV28	CASSSGGRGYNEQFF	TGTGCCAGCAGTTCCGGGGGAAGGGGTTACAATGAGCAGTTCTTC
TRBJ2-5	NA	few	TRBV14	CASSQRLTLAKETQYF	TGTGCCAGCAGCCAACGGTTGACGCTAGCTAAAGAGACCCAGTACTTC
TRBJ2-5	NA	NA	TRBV6-2/TRBV6-3	CASSYSPGMETQYF	TGTGCCAGCAGTTACTCGCCAGGAATGGAGACCCAGTACTTC
TRBJ2-5	TRBD2	few	TRBV14	CASSPGRLRQETQYF	TGTGCCAGCAGCCCCGGGAGGCTACGACAAGAGACCCAGTACTTC
TRBJ2-1	NA	few	TRBV2	CASSLTRGRANDEQFF	TGTGCCAGCAGCCTTACGCGTGGCAGGGCTAACGATGAGCAGTTCTTC
TRBJ2-1	TRBD1	many	TRBV12-3/TRBV12-4	CASRLGDRIYNEQFF	TGTGCCAGCAGGCTAGGGGACAGGATCTACAATGAGCAGTTCTTC
TRBJ2-2	NA	few	TRBV7-9	CASSFRVSAGELFF	TGTGCCAGCAGCTTTCGGGTGTCCGCCGGGGAGCTGTTTTTT
TRBJ2-2	TRBD2	NA	TRBV6-5	CASSSPGLATSGGELFF	TGTGCCAGCAGTTCCCCGGGACTAGCGACGTCGGGCGGGGAGCTGTTTTTT
TRBJ2-7	TRBD1	few	TRBV7-2	CASSSGQMTYEQYF	TGTGCCAGCAGCTCGGGACAGATGACCTACGAGCAGTACTTC
TRBJ2-1	NA	few	TRBV5-1	CASSLAETNEQFF	TGCGCCAGCAGCTTGGCCGAGACCAATGAGCAGTTCTTC
TRBJ2-3	TRBD2	many	TRBV20-1	CSARVAQRGGQSADTQYF	TGCAGTGCTAGGGTTGCCCAGCGGGGGGGCCAGTCTGCAGATACGCAGTATTTT
TRBJ2-3	NA	many	TRBV5-4	CASSSVSTDTQYF	TGTGCCAGCAGCTCAGTAAGCACAGATACGCAGTATTTT
TRBJ2-2	TRBD2	NA	TRBV20-1	CSAGPPSGVNTGELFF	TGCAGTGCTGGCCCCCCAAGCGGGGTGAACACCGGGGAGCTGTTTTTT
TRBJ1-2	NA	NA	TRBV5-4	CASSWAGGYTF	TGTGCCAGCAGCTGGGCGGGTGGCTACACCTTC
TRBJ2-6	NA	NA	TRBV20-1	CSALDGANVLTF	TGCAGTGCCCTAGACGGGGCCAACGTCCTGACTTTC
TRBJ1-6	NA	many	TRBV20-1	CSVQGAHNSPLHF	TGCAGCGTACAGGGAGCTCATAATTCACCCCTCCACTTT
TRBJ2-6	NA	NA	TRBV3-1	CASSQVGGANVLTF	TGTGCCAGCAGCCAAGTTGGTGGGGCCAACGTCCTGACTTTC
TRBJ1-5	NA	few	TRBV10-3	CAISRDFTGYSNQPQHF	TGTGCCATCAGTCGGGATTTTACAGGTTATAGCAATCAGCCCCAGCATTTT
TRBJ2-2	NA	many	TRBV10-2	CASRTTETNTGELFF	TGCGCCAGCAGAACGACAGAGACGAACACCGGGGAGCTGTTTTTT
TRBJ1-5	NA	few	TRBV5-1	CASSPGDSDNQPQHF	TGCGCCAGCAGCCCAGGGGATTCGGACAATCAGCCCCAGCATTTT
TRBJ1-4	NA	few	TRBV10-2	CASSATQGDDRKLFF	TGCGCCAGCAGTGCTACACAGGGAGACGACCGAAAACTGTTTTTT
TRBJ2-3	NA	few	TRBV5-1	CASSYLDTPRGDTQYF	TGCGCCAGCAGCTACCTGGACACGCCCCGGGGAGATACGCAGTATTTT
TRBJ2-2	TRBD2	many	TRBV4-1	CASSQPGLVEAGELFF	TGCGCCAGCAGCCAACCGGGACTAGTAGAGGCCGGGGAGCTGTTTTTT
TRBJ2-2	TRBD1	few	TRBV3-1	CACSPRGPGTGELFF	TGTGCCTGCTCCCCCAGGGGGCCAGGGACCGGGGAGCTGTTTTTT
TRBJ2-5	NA	many	TRBV9	CASSVTGHLEETQYF	TGTGCCAGCAGCGTAACGGGACACCTCGAAGAGACCCAGTACTTC
TRBJ1-3	NA	NA	TRBV9	CASSVGSNPGNTIYF	TGTGCCAGCAGCGTGGGCAGCAACCCTGGAAACACCATATATTTT
TRBJ2-1	NA	NA	TRBV3-1	CASSQGFGEGDEQFF	TGTGCCAGCAGCCAAGGCTTTGGGGAGGGGGATGAGCAGTTCTTC
TRBJ1-4	NA	many	TRBV5-4	CASSPGPNEKLFF	TGTGCCAGCAGCCCCGGGCCCAATGAAAAACTGTTTTTT
TRBJ2-7	NA	NA	TRBV10-3	CAISTDSYEQYF	TGTGCCATCAGTACAGATTCCTACGAGCAGTACTTC
TRBJ2-2	NA	NA	TRBV5-1	CASPGMNTGELFF	TGCGCCAGCCCAGGAATGAACACCGGGGAGCTGTTTTTT
TRBJ2-7	TRBD1	NA	TRBV5-4	CASSSRQGIFYEQYF	TGTGCCAGCAGTTCAAGACAGGGAATTTTCTACGAGCAGTACTTC
TRBJ2-1	NA	NA	TRBV4-1	CASSQIRGPYNEQFF	TGCGCCAGCAGCCAAATCCGGGGGCCTTACAATGAGCAGTTCTTC
TRBJ1-2	NA	NA	TRBV5-1	CASSLDSFNYGYTF	TGCGCCAGCAGCTTGGACAGTTTTAACTATGGCTACACCTTC
TRBJ2-1	NA	many	TRBV5-5	CASSTGTFNEQFF	TGTGCCAGCAGCACCGGGACTTTCAATGAGCAGTTCTTC
TRBJ1-1	TRBD1	many	TRBV20-1	CSAEGQGTEAFF	TGCAGTGCTGAAGGACAGGGCACTGAAGCTTTCTTT
TRBJ1-6	NA	few	TRBV4-1	CASSQDLGGNSPLHF	TGCGCCAGCAGCCAAGATCTGGGGGGGAATTCACCCCTCCACTTT
TRBJ1-1	NA	many	TRBV27	CASSWTENTEAFF	TGTGCCAGCAGCTGGACAGAGAACACTGAAGCTTTCTTT
TRBJ1-1	TRBD1	NA	TRBV12-3/TRBV12-4	CASSLVGRGGIPNRGKGSEAFF	TGTGCCAGCAGTTTAGTGGGTCGAGGGGGAATCCCCAACAGGGGGAAAGGATCTGAAGCTTTCTTT
TRBJ1-5	NA	few	TRBV12-3/TRBV12-4	CASTLTVGGNQPQHF	TGTGCCAGCACCCTAACCGTGGGGGGCAATCAGCCCCAGCATTTT
TRBJ2-3	TRBD2	few	TRBV7-2	CASSTTSGWSTDTQYF	TGTGCCAGCAGCACCACTAGCGGGTGGAGCACAGATACGCAGTATTTT
TRBJ2-5	NA	NA	TRBV28	CASSLGSGTLQETQYF	TGTGCCAGCAGTTTAGGCTCCGGGACACTTCAAGAGACCCAGTACTTC
TRBJ2-1	TRBD1	few	TRBV9	CASSVRTGTHEQFF	TGTGCCAGCAGCGTCCGGACAGGGACTCATGAGCAGTTCTTC
TRBJ2-1	NA	many	TRBV6-2/TRBV6-3	CASSSRRSEQFF	TGTGCCAGCAGTTCCCGACGTAGTGAGCAGTTCTTC